The clone carrying this TCR beta chain was observed a few times. TCRdb passed the RT-PCR reads through MiXCR, listing each CDR3 protein once. This sample yields about 680,000 distinct CDR3 sequences, of which 12% to 15% are seen a single time; roughly 3.9% belongs to the top ten. Per the germline V gene, CDR1 is LNHDA and CDR2 is SQIVND (reference sequence). The CDR3 length is 15 residues. V was clipped by 2 bases and J by 3 bases, with 14 bases between them. The J gene is TRBJ2-7, the V gene TRBV19; D is perhaps TRBD2 (6 bases). Source material: memory CD4+ T cells from blood. The clonotype was recovered from a female donor in good health, serving as a healthy control. For the CDR3, the DNA is TGTGCCAGTAGTATATCTTATTTGGGAGGCTACGAGCAGTACTTC. This translates into CASSISYLGGYEQYF.